A selection of T cell receptor beta chains follows, all from one sample in a study of blood T cell repertoires in COVID-19. Measured with immunoSEQ multiplex PCR; TCRdb has only the in-frame clones, and not every one. The sample carries some 80,000 clones, more than 75% recorded once. The sequencing input was peripheral blood. All receptors come from a woman aged 80 or over with active or convalescent COVID-19. CDR3s include the opening cysteine and the closing phenylalanine or tryptophan. The D gene is left open where the match is weak. Size is omitted from some rows. Given values are once, few, many or a class for expanded clones.

V gene,D gene,J gene,clone size,CDR3 protein,CDR3 DNA
TRBV2,TRBD1,TRBJ1-3,.,CASSDSRGNRGGSSGNTIYF,TGTGCCAGCAGTGACTCGCGCGGAAACAGGGGGGGATCCTCTGGAAACACCATATATTTT
TRBV3-1/TRBV3-2,.,TRBJ2-2,.,CASSRDSYTGELFF,TGTGCCAGCAGCCGGGACTCGTACACCGGGGAGCTGTTTTTT
TRBV10-3,TRBD2,TRBJ2-7,.,CAISAAGGPYEQYF,TGTGCCATCAGTGCAGCGGGGGGCCCCTACGAGCAGTACTTC
TRBV11-3,.,TRBJ1-1,.,CASSLGPSEAFF,TGTGCCAGCAGCTTAGGTCCGTCTGAAGCTTTCTTT
TRBV4-1,.,TRBJ2-7,.,CASSQAQQGSYEQYF,TGCGCCAGCAGCCAAGCCCAGCAGGGGTCCTACGAGCAGTACTTC
TRBV27,.,TRBJ2-2,.,CATSRTRTSPPRGTGELFF,TGTGCCACAAGCCGCACCAGGACTTCCCCCCCCCGTGGGACCGGGGAGCTGTTTTTT
TRBV6-1,.,TRBJ2-1,.,CASSEGGVYLYNEQFF,TGTGCCAGCAGTGAAGGCGGGGTTTATTTATACAATGAGCAGTTCTTC
TRBV7-6,TRBD2,TRBJ2-7,.,CASSFRGGLIYEQYF,TGTGCCAGCAGCTTTCGGGGGGGTCTTATTTACGAGCAGTACTTC
TRBV5-1,.,TRBJ2-5,.,CASSLNGAGEETQYF,TGCGCCAGCAGCTTGAACGGGGCAGGGGAAGAGACCCAGTACTTC
TRBV2,.,TRBJ1-2,.,CASSEVRGPYGYTF,TGTGCCAGCAGTGAGGTCCGGGGTCCCTATGGCTACACCTTC
TRBV3-1/TRBV3-2,TRBD2,TRBJ2-3,.,CASSQGLGGAVGDTQYF,TGTGCCAGCAGCCAAGGACTCGGGGGGGCCGTCGGGGATACGCAGTATTTT
TRBV13,.,TRBJ1-1,.,CASSLRGLNTEAFF,TGTGCCAGCAGCTTAAGGGGTCTGAACACTGAAGCTTTCTTT
TRBV7-9,TRBD1,TRBJ2-7,.,CASSSRGPDEQYF,TGTGCCAGCAGCTCCAGGGGGCCCGACGAGCAGTACTTC
TRBV21-1,.,TRBJ1-1,.,CASRESREDTEAFF,TGTGCCAGCAGGGAAAGCAGGGAGGACACTGAAGCTTTCTTT
TRBV4-3,.,TRBJ2-7,.,CASSQGQGNYEQYF,TGCGCCAGCAGCCAAGGCCAGGGTAACTACGAGCAGTACTTC
TRBV19,TRBD1,TRBJ1-1,.,CASTLDRGTEAFF,TGTGCCAGTACTCTTGACAGGGGGACTGAAGCTTTCTTT
TRBV7-2,.,TRBJ2-7,.,CASTGGYPGEQYF,TGTGCCAGCACGGGGGGCTACCCTGGGGAGCAGTACTTC
TRBV11-2,TRBD1,TRBJ1-4,.,CASSLAGGNEKLFF,TGTGCCAGCAGCTTAGCAGGGGGCAATGAAAAACTGTTTTTT
TRBV30,TRBD2,TRBJ2-3,.,CAWRSGGGTDTQYF,TGTGCCTGGAGAAGCGGGGGAGGCACAGATACGCAGTATTTT
TRBV3-1/TRBV3-2,TRBD1,TRBJ1-2,.,CASSQAFLTGARGYTF,TGTGCCAGCAGCCAAGCATTCCTCACAGGGGCTAGAGGCTACACCTTC
TRBV6-2/TRBV6-3,TRBD2,TRBJ2-2,.,CASSRAGGNGELFF,TGTGCCAGCAGCCGAGCGGGGGGGAACGGGGAGCTGTTTTTT
TRBV3-1/TRBV3-2,TRBD2,TRBJ2-5,.,CASSQDGRGVRETQYF,TGTGCCAGCAGCCAAGACGGGAGGGGAGTGAGAGAGACCCAGTACTTC
TRBV18,.,TRBJ2-7,.,CASSPEGQTSYEQYF,TGTGCCAGCTCACCGGAGGGGCAAACCTCCTACGAGCAGTACTTC
TRBV21-1,.,TRBJ2-4,.,CASSKGGGARPWELAKNIQYF,TGTGCCAGCAGCAAAGGTGGCGGGGCTCGCCCCTGGGAACTAGCCAAAAACATTCAGTACTTC
TRBV28,.,TRBJ1-2,.,CASSIGGAQGKGYTF,TGTGCCAGCAGCATAGGGGGGGCGCAGGGGAAGGGCTACACCTTC
TRBV6-5,.,TRBJ1-3,.,CASSPSTGGNTIYF,TGTGCCAGCAGTCCAAGCACAGGAGGAAACACCATATATTTT
TRBV5-1,.,TRBJ1-2,.,CASSYRDINYGYTF,TGCGCCAGCAGCTACCGGGACATTAACTATGGCTACACCTTC
TRBV7-9,.,TRBJ1-6,.,CASTLGFRGSNSPLHF,TGTGCCAGCACCCTAGGGTTTAGGGGATCGAATTCACCCCTCCACTTT
TRBV9,TRBD2,TRBJ2-3,once,CASSGTGLAATDTQYF,TGTGCCAGCAGTGGGACGGGACTAGCGGCCACAGATACGCAGTATTTT
TRBV7-2,TRBD1,TRBJ1-2,.,CASSEGQGAIYGYTF,TGTGCCAGCAGCGAAGGACAGGGGGCCATTTATGGCTACACCTTC
TRBV3-1/TRBV3-2,.,TRBJ1-4,.,CASSQDRGGNKATNEKLFF,TGTGCCAGCAGCCAAGATCGCGGGGGGAATAAAGCAACTAATGAAAAACTGTTTTTT
TRBV7-2,.,TRBJ2-3,.,CASSSSPTTGNTQYF,TGTGCCAGCAGCTCCAGCCCAACGACAGGAAATACGCAGTATTTT
TRBV4-1,TRBD1,TRBJ1-1,.,CASRLVTGKSTEAFF,TGCGCCAGCCGTCTCGTGACAGGGAAGAGCACTGAAGCTTTCTTT
TRBV19,TRBD1,TRBJ1-5,many,CASRDRDNQPQHF,TGTGCCAGTAGGGACAGGGACAATCAGCCCCAGCATTTT
TRBV5-1,.,TRBJ2-3,.,CASGIAGAGTDTQYF,TGCGCCAGCGGGATCGCGGGGGCCGGAACAGATACGCAGTATTTT
TRBV6-6,TRBD2,TRBJ2-2,.,CASSYGSGGNNGELFF,TGTGCCAGCAGTTATGGTAGCGGGGGGAATAACGGGGAGCTGTTTTTT
TRBV7-2,.,TRBJ1-6,.,CASRGGSPLHF,TGTGCCAGCAGGGGAGGATCACCCCTCCACTTT
TRBV6-5,.,TRBJ2-3,once,CASGGSSTDTQYF,TGTGCCAGCGGCGGCAGCAGCACAGATACGCAGTATTTT